This T cell receptor (beta chain) was profiled in a study of T cells after yellow fever vaccination. TCRdb re-derived calls from the 5' RACE reads in MiXCR, one entry per CDR3 protein. Found here are around 350,000 distinct CDR3 sequences, approximately 6% of them singletons; the top ten hold about 15%. The V and J ends lost 3 bases and 13 bases respectively, with 27 bases between them. Germline CDR1 KGHDR, CDR2 SFDVKD. This CDR3 has 16 amino acids. This clonotype was counted ten times or more. Specimen: PBMCs, collected 5 days after the yellow fever booster vaccination. The J gene is TRBJ2-7, the V gene TRBV24-1; a weak D match, TRBD1 (5 bases). The sequence derives from a man in his thirties or forties who received the YFV17D yellow fever vaccine. The CDR3 sequence: CATSDQGDYQSFRLYF. CDR3 nucleotides: TGTGCCACCAGTGATCAAGGGGATTACCAAAGCTTTCGCCTTTACTTC.